Listed here are 2 T cell receptor beta chains from one sample, sequenced in a study of cytomegalovirus exposure and HLA in healthy donors. In the PCR, 60 Vbeta and 13 Jbeta primers were used. The method was immunoSEQ multiplex PCR; TCRdb's version includes in-frame clones alone and lacks a portion of them. Of 95,000 to 100,000 clones listed, 70% to 80% were seen once; the top ten hold approximately 7.7%. The sequenced sample consisted of PBMCs. These receptors all stem from a female donor in good health and CMV-seronegative.

The sample holds a few counts of this clone. This chain joins TRBV30 and TRBJ1-1; no firm D call. Germline-derived CDR1 and CDR2 are GTSNPN and SVGIG (reference sequence). The CDR3 extends over 13 amino acids. The germline V and J ends were trimmed by 1 base and 5 bases, with 11 bases remaining between them. CDR3 region: CAWSANGRTEAFF. In DNA form, the CDR3 reads TGTGCCTGGAGTGCGAACGGGAGAACTGAAGCTTTCTTT.

The J gene is TRBJ1-3, the V gene TRBV19; D gene uncertain. The CDR3 length is 14 residues. Germline V gene sequence: CDR1 LNHDA, CDR2 SQIVND (reference sequence). V shed 9 bases and J shed 0 bases, with 12 bases lying between them. In DNA form, the CDR3 reads TGTGCCAGCCGACCCCAGGTCTCTGGAAACACCATATATTTT. This translates into CASRPQVSGNTIYF.